Listed below are T cell receptor beta chains from one sample, sequenced in a study of CD8+CD57+ T cells in acquired aplastic anemia. TCRdb recomputed calls from the reads with MiXCR, one row per CDR3 protein. The profile shows under 500,000 distinct CDR3 sequences, 25% to 40% of them singletons. The sample was sorted CD4+, CD8+, or CD8+CD57+ T cells (not recorded which) from PBMCs. The origin of the receptors is a human donor with aplastic anemia. CDR3s include the opening cysteine and the closing phenylalanine or tryptophan. A D gene is named only where the DNA matches it firmly. Expanded clones get a size class; other rows say once, few or many, or leave the size out.

d_gene	abundance	v_gene	j_gene	CDR3aa	CDR3nt
TRBD1	many	TRBV6-1	TRBJ1-2	CASRGTGGYGYTF	TGTGCCAGCAGGGGGACAGGGGGCTATGGCTACACCTTC
NA	many	TRBV7-3	TRBJ2-5	CASRRNQGGQETQYF	TGTGCCAGCAGGAGAAATCAGGGGGGGCAAGAGACCCAGTACTTC
TRBD1	NA	TRBV3-1	TRBJ1-1	CASSHRTGTGANTEAFF	TGTGCCAGCAGCCACAGGACCGGGACAGGGGCGAACACTGAAGCTTTCTTT
NA	NA	TRBV10-3	TRBJ1-2	CAISTYSGGYTF	TGTGCCATCAGTACCTACTCCGGTGGCTACACCTTC
NA	NA	TRBV14	TRBJ1-2	CASSQRSYGYTF	TGTGCCAGCAGCCAGAGAAGTTATGGCTACACCTTC
NA	many	TRBV20-1	TRBJ1-1	CSARVGQVGTEAFF	TGCAGTGCTAGAGTAGGTCAGGTTGGCACTGAAGCTTTCTTT
NA	many	TRBV19	TRBJ1-2	CASRVRAGYGYTF	TGTGCCAGTAGAGTAAGGGCCGGCTATGGCTACACCTTC
NA	NA	TRBV11-2	TRBJ2-7	CASSLVGGQDSYEQYF	TGTGCCAGCAGCTTGGTGGGAGGACAGGACTCCTACGAGCAGTACTTC
NA	few	TRBV30	TRBJ1-2	CAWINLGGGYTF	TGTGCCTGGATTAACTTGGGAGGTGGCTACACCTTC
NA	NA	TRBV6-1	TRBJ2-3	CASAPWGGTDTQYF	TGTGCCAGCGCACCGTGGGGGGGCACAGATACGCAGTATTTT
TRBD2	NA	TRBV7-9	TRBJ2-7	CASSLSGGRNEQYF	TGTGCCAGCAGCCTTAGCGGGGGTCGAAACGAGCAGTACTTC
NA	NA	TRBV15	TRBJ1-5	CATSRSPWTVNQPQHF	TGTGCCACCAGCAGATCCCCTTGGACAGTCAATCAGCCCCAGCATTTT
NA	many	TRBV7-3	TRBJ1-1	CASSFGSGDTEAFF	TGTGCCAGCAGCTTTGGGAGCGGGGACACTGAAGCTTTCTTT
TRBD1	NA	TRBV5-1	TRBJ2-7	CASSQEGQVFNEQYF	TGCGCCAGCAGCCAGGAGGGACAGGTCTTTAACGAGCAGTACTTC
NA	NA	TRBV29-1	TRBJ1-6	CSVGAGNNSPLHF	TGCAGCGTGGGGGCAGGGAATAATTCACCCCTCCACTTT
NA	few	TRBV6-1	TRBJ2-7	CASSEAARMAYEQYF	TGTGCCAGCAGTGAAGCCGCCCGGATGGCCTACGAGCAGTACTTC
NA	NA	TRBV29-1	TRBJ1-5	CSGRDTPSETQHF	TGCAGCGGCCGGGACACCCCCTCGGAGACCCAGCATTTT
NA	many	TRBV2	TRBJ1-2	CASSDDSWAGYTF	TGTGCCAGCAGTGACGACAGCTGGGCTGGCTACACCTTC
TRBD1	NA	TRBV28	TRBJ1-2	CASREGALNYGYTF	TGTGCCAGCAGGGAGGGGGCCTTAAACTATGGCTACACCTTC
NA	NA	TRBV4-3	TRBJ1-6	CASSRSEGGFSPLHF	TGCGCCAGCAGCCGGTCGGAGGGAGGTTTTTCACCCCTCCACTTT
NA	NA	TRBV19	TRBJ1-5	CASSISEGGNQPQHF	TGTGCCAGTAGTATATCCGAGGGAGGCAATCAGCCCCAGCATTTT
NA	NA	TRBV12-3/TRBV12-4	TRBJ2-2	CASSKTSNTGELFF	TGTGCCAGCAGTAAAACTTCGAACACCGGGGAGCTGTTTTTT
TRBD1	many	TRBV6-1	TRBJ1-2	CASSEDRDYGYTF	TGTGCCAGCAGTGAGGACAGGGACTATGGCTACACCTTC
NA	few	TRBV3-1	TRBJ1-1	CASSPFAMNTEAFF	TGTGCCAGCAGCCCGTTCGCTATGAACACTGAAGCTTTCTTT
TRBD1	many	TRBV14	TRBJ1-2	CASSPDRVYYGYTF	TGTGCCAGCAGCCCAGACAGGGTATACTATGGCTACACCTTC
NA	NA	TRBV11-2	TRBJ2-3	CASSLERISKGRTDTQYF	TGTGCCAGCAGCTTAGAGCGGATCTCTAAGGGGCGCACAGATACGCAGTATTTT
NA	NA	TRBV6-4	TRBJ1-4	CASRILRDTNEKLFF	TGTGCCAGCAGGATTCTCCGGGATACTAATGAAAAACTGTTTTTT
NA	many	TRBV20-1	TRBJ1-2	CSARDLVGGSYGYTF	TGCAGTGCTAGAGATCTAGTAGGGGGTAGCTATGGCTACACCTTC
NA	many	TRBV2	TRBJ2-7	CASRQGGEQYF	TGTGCCAGCAGACAGGGAGGGGAGCAGTACTTC
NA	NA	TRBV9	TRBJ1-1	CASSVEGGREAFF	TGTGCCAGCAGCGTAGAAGGGGGGCGGGAAGCTTTCTTT
NA	NA	TRBV2	TRBJ2-2	CASSEMAGAGELLF	TGTGCCAGCAGTGAAATGGCGGGGGCCGGGGAGCTGCTTTTT
NA	many	TRBV7-8	TRBJ1-2	CASSLNPGARGYTF	TGTGCCAGCAGCTTAAACCCGGGGGCGCGAGGCTACACCTTC
TRBD1	few	TRBV9	TRBJ1-3	CASSPGTELENTIYF	TGTGCCAGCAGCCCCGGGACAGAACTGGAAAACACCATATATTTT
NA	NA	TRBV19	TRBJ1-4	CASKAQTNEKLFF	TGTGCCAGTAAAGCCCAGACTAATGAAAAACTGTTTTTT
NA	NA	TRBV20-1	TRBJ1-1	CSARNEGRLNTEAFF	TGCAGTGCTAGAAACGAGGGACGGTTGAACACTGAAGCTTTCTTT
NA	NA	TRBV30	TRBJ2-7	CAWSEGRYEQYF	TGTGCCTGGTCAGAGGGGCGGTACGAGCAGTACTTC
NA	few	TRBV30	TRBJ2-6	CAWSRPSGANVLTF	TGTGCCTGGAGTCGGCCCTCTGGGGCCAACGTCCTGACTTTC
TRBD1	many	TRBV7-9	TRBJ1-1	CASNPSTGTTEAFF	TGTGCCAGCAACCCTTCGACAGGGACCACTGAAGCTTTCTTT
NA	few	TRBV12-3/TRBV12-4	TRBJ2-1	CASSTGATNEQFF	TGTGCCAGCTCAACGGGGGCGACCAATGAGCAGTTCTTC
NA	many	TRBV20-1	TRBJ2-7	CSAVPTRSNYEQYF	TGCAGTGCCGTCCCTACCAGATCGAACTACGAGCAGTACTTC
NA	few	TRBV15	TRBJ1-2	CATSSVDGGVGYTF	TGTGCCACCAGCAGCGTAGACGGAGGGGTTGGCTACACCTTC
TRBD2	once	TRBV20-1	TRBJ2-4	CSAGGTSGSKNIQYF	TGCAGTGCTGGGGGGACTAGCGGCAGCAAAAACATTCAGTACTTC
TRBD2	NA	TRBV9	TRBJ2-1	CASNSRGTSGAYNEQFF	TGTGCCAGCAACTCTCGGGGTACTAGCGGGGCATACAATGAGCAGTTCTTC
TRBD1	many	TRBV10-3	TRBJ1-2	CAISEFPRDSYGYTF	TGTGCCATCAGTGAGTTTCCCCGGGACAGCTATGGCTACACCTTC
TRBD2	NA	TRBV12-3/TRBV12-4	TRBJ2-1	CASSPLAGGPSSYNEQFF	TGTGCCAGCAGCCCACTAGCGGGAGGACCAAGCTCCTACAATGAGCAGTTCTTC
NA	many	TRBV24-1	TRBJ2-1	CATSDSGDEQFF	TGTGCCACCAGTGATTCAGGGGATGAGCAGTTCTTC
TRBD2	NA	TRBV2	TRBJ2-1	CASSPPGTSDYNEQFF	TGTGCCAGCAGTCCTCCCGGGACTAGCGACTACAATGAGCAGTTCTTC
NA	few	TRBV10-3	TRBJ2-5	CASSRDKEETQYF	TGTGCCAGCAGCCGGGACAAAGAAGAGACCCAGTACTTC
TRBD1	few	TRBV6-2/TRBV6-3	TRBJ2-7	CASSGTGRPHEQYF	TGTGCCAGCAGTGGGACAGGGAGGCCCCACGAGCAGTACTTC
NA	NA	TRBV4-1	TRBJ1-1	CASSQDGTRLNTEAFF	TGCGCCAGCAGCCAAGATGGAACTAGGTTGAACACTGAAGCTTTCTTT
TRBD1	many	TRBV19	TRBJ1-1	CASSIAIRDRGQAFF	TGTGCCAGTAGTATAGCGATCCGGGACAGGGGGCAAGCTTTCTTT
TRBD1	few	TRBV11-2	TRBJ2-2	CASSYRTGGNTGELFF	TGTGCCAGCAGCTATCGGACAGGGGGCAACACCGGGGAGCTGTTTTTT
TRBD1	NA	TRBV30	TRBJ1-3	CAWSVQGRGLGNTIYF	TGTGCCTGGAGTGTCCAGGGCAGGGGGCTTGGAAACACCATATATTTT
TRBD1	many	TRBV10-3	TRBJ2-1	CATSGTGTARGNEQFF	TGTGCCACCAGCGGGACAGGGACGGCCCGGGGCAATGAGCAGTTCTTC
NA	many	TRBV29-1	TRBJ1-1	CSASHTARMNTEAFF	TGCAGCGCATCCCATACGGCCAGGATGAACACTGAAGCTTTCTTT
NA	few	TRBV7-3	TRBJ1-1	CASGFDMNTEAFF	TGTGCCAGCGGCTTTGACATGAACACTGAAGCTTTCTTT
TRBD2	many	TRBV7-7	TRBJ2-2	CASSELAGEGELFF	TGTGCTAGCAGTGAACTAGCGGGAGAGGGGGAGCTGTTTTTT